This T cell receptor (beta chain) was identified in a study of blood T cells in healthy people across ages. General study points: In the absence of known donor CMV status, changes in expanded clonotypes were possibly confounded. Naive T cell percentage showed a strong correlation with the diversity of TCR beta. More naive CD4+ cells and higher diversity were found in long-lived than in aged donors.

Primers used in a second PCR of roughly 7 to 11 cycles were a sample-barcoded 5' primer and a J-beta primer mix. TCRdb re-called the 5' RACE reads with MiXCR, one entry per CDR3 protein. The sample has over 950,000 distinct CDR3 sequences, around two fifths seen once. Turning to this clonotype: Its antigen is undetermined.

CDR3 length: 14 residues. Germline CDR1 and CDR2: ENHRY and SYGVKD. Trimming removed 3 bases from V and 1 base from J, with 9 bases in between. The source is a man aged 18 to 35 in good health. V gene TRBV10-3 combines with J gene TRBJ1-1, with no clear D. The source material was blood. CDR3 DNA: TGTGCCATCAGTGAACACACGAGGAACACTGAAGCTTTCTTT. Protein product: CAISEHTRNTEAFF.